This TCR beta chain emerged from a study of beta chain features in type 1 diabetes. Every donor provided one heparinised blood draw, which averaged approximately 100 mL. Over 95% purity was reached by all sorted populations. The germline gives CDR1 KGHSH, CDR2 LQKENI. V lost 5 bases, J lost 0 bases, and 5 bases stayed unmatched. The CDR3 is 15 amino acids. As every portion of the isolated RNA was reverse transcribed, the sequencing read expressed TCRB transcripts. There were several million reads on average in the naive, central memory and regulatory T cell samples. Sequenced by immunoSEQ multiplex PCR; TCRdb stores in-frame clones only, minus some. This sample has hundreds of thousands of clones, with 13% found just once. This clone has a handful of counts. Its antigen remains unidentified. Broader study findings: TCRB CDR3 length was moderately but significantly reduced in all four CD4+ subsets of Type 1 diabetes patients.

The source of this sequence is a young man with type 1 diabetes. Source material: naive CD4+ T cells from blood. The gene calls are TRBV18 and TRBJ1-1, with 8 bases aligning to TRBD1. In DNA form, the CDR3 reads TGTGCCAGCTCAGCTACGACAGGGGTGAACACTGAAGCTTTCTTT. This codes for CASSATTGVNTEAFF.